Below are 20 T cell receptor beta chains sequenced from a single sample in a study of T cell responses to AZD1222 COVID-19 vaccine. Profiled with immunoSEQ multiplex PCR; TCRdb holds only in-frame clones, not every one. The sample consists of approximately 170,000 clones, under 95% of them appearing once. This sample comprised peripheral blood, obtained 28 days after the second AZD1222 dose. All receptors derive from an adult who received the AZD1222 COVID-19 vaccine.

The chain couples TRBV2 to TRBJ1-3, with unresolved D. The V gene lost 4 bases and the J gene lost 0 bases, with 7 bases spanning the gap. The CDR3 extends over 14 amino acids. Germline CDR1 reads SNHLY; CDR2 reads FYNNEI. This chain's CDR3 is CASSGGNSGNTIYF. CDR3 in DNA: TGTGCCAGCAGTGGCGGTAACTCTGGAAACACCATATATTTT.

The chain carries TRBV5-8 and TRBJ1-2; 8 bases are shared with TRBD1. Germline V gene sequence: CDR1 SGHTS, CDR2 YDEGEE. The CDR3 totals 15 residues. V was pared by 3 bases and J by 3 bases, with 7 bases of the junction left unmatched. Here the CDR3 DNA reads TGTGCCAGCAGCTGGGGGGACAGGCCCGACTATGGCTACACCTTC. It yields the protein CASSWGDRPDYGYTF.

In nucleotides, the CDR3 is TGTGCCAGCAGTTTAGGGCGTGGAGATCCCCTCCACTTT. Amino acids: CASSLGRGDPLHF. The rearrangement joins TRBV27 to TRBJ1-6; D unclear. The CDR3 extends over 13 amino acids. V was pared by 2 bases and J by 13 bases, with 12 bases between. The V gene's germline CDR1 is MNHEY and CDR2 SMNVEV (reference sequence).

The chain couples TRBV5-1 to TRBJ1-1; tentatively, D is TRBD1 (6 bases). V was shortened by 1 base and J by 4 bases, with 11 bases between the two germline ends. This CDR3 spans 14 amino acids. Germline V gene data show CDR1 as SGHRS and CDR2 as YFSETQ. The CDR3 bases are TGCGCCAGCAGCTTGTATAGGGGGGTCACTGAAGCTTTCTTT. It specifies CASSLYRGVTEAFF.

The rearrangement uses TRBV3-1 (or the pseudogene TRBV3-2) and TRBJ1-5; D is possibly TRBD1 (5 bases). Germline values: CDR1 LGHDT, CDR2 YNNKEL (reference sequence). This CDR3 spans 15 amino acids. V lost 3 bases and J 0 bases, leaving 9 bases between the germline ends. In DNA, the CDR3 is TGTGCCAGCAGCCAGGGGCAGGTTAGCAATCAGCCCCAGCATTTT. Translation gives CASSQGQVSNQPQHF.

V usage is TRBV4-2 and J usage is TRBJ2-1, with 7 bases aligning to TRBD1. The CDR3 has 17 residues. With 0 bases clipped from V and 0 bases from J, the junction kept 5 bases outside the gene matches. Per germline, CDR1 LGHNA and CDR2 YNFKEQ. CDR3 nucleotides: TGTGCCAGCAGCCAAGACCACAGGGACAGCTCCTACAATGAGCAGTTCTTC. Translated: CASSQDHRDSSYNEQFF.

The rearrangement joins TRBV19 to TRBJ2-7, with D perhaps TRBD1 (5 bases). This CDR3 has 18 residues. CDR1 is LNHDA and CDR2 is SQIVND in the germline V gene (reference sequence). V gave up 5 bases and J gave up 0 bases, with 23 bases separating them. The DNA of the CDR3 is TGTGCCAGTAGTCCGTTACAACCTCTGACAGATCCCTCCTACGAGCAGTACTTC. Its translation is CASSPLQPLTDPSYEQYF.

The V gene is TRBV15, the J gene TRBJ1-5; D not certain. V gave up 0 bases and J gave up 6 bases, with 6 bases separating them. This CDR3 is built from 13 residues. Germline values: CDR1 LNHNV, CDR2 YYDKDF (reference sequence). CDR3: CATSRDPGQPQHF. The CDR3 region has the DNA TGTGCCACCAGCAGAGATCCGGGTCAGCCCCAGCATTTT.

The V gene is TRBV6-1, the J gene TRBJ1-2; perhaps TRBD1 as D (5 bases). V was shortened by 4 bases and J by 4 bases, with 22 bases between the two germline ends. Per the germline V gene, CDR1 is MNHNS and CDR2 is SASEGT. The CDR3 loop spans 17 amino acids. The CDR3 coding sequence is TGTGCCAGCAGTGTCGACGGGGCCCCCCGGCCGGCCTATGGCTACACCTTC. The encoded protein is CASSVDGAPRPAYGYTF.

The rearrangement joins TRBV7-9 to TRBJ1-1; 7 nucleotides line up with TRBD1. The CDR3 is 14 amino acids. V was pared by 5 bases and J by 3 bases, with 6 bases of the junction left unmatched. Germline V gives CDR1 SEHNR, CDR2 FQNEAQ (reference sequence). CDR3 amino acids: CASSQGGADTEAFF. The CDR3 nucleotides are TGTGCCAGCAGCCAGGGGGGTGCGGACACTGAAGCTTTCTTT.

A single count supports this clone. V gene TRBV24-1 combines with J gene TRBJ2-3, with TRBD2 matching 7 bases. Per germline, CDR1 KGHDR and CDR2 SFDVKD. The CDR3 totals 13 residues. V shed 4 bases, J shed 6 bases, and the junction held 3 bases outside the gene matches. The CDR3 reads CATSEGGEDTQYF. Here the CDR3 DNA reads TGTGCCACCAGTGAGGGAGGGGAGGATACGCAGTATTTT.

The rearrangement uses TRBV6-1 and TRBJ2-7; 9 bases line up with TRBD1. CDR1 MNHNS and CDR2 SASEGT come from the germline V gene. CDR3 length: 15 amino acids. V was pared by 3 bases and J by 8 bases, with 11 bases of the junction left unmatched. CDR3 in amino acids: CASSEPGQGNYQQYF. In nucleotides, the CDR3 is TGTGCCAGCAGTGAGCCGGGACAGGGAAATTATCAGCAGTACTTC.

CDR3 residues: CASSSEAGGPGETQYF. CDR3 DNA sequence: TGTGCCAGCAGCTCTGAAGCGGGGGGGCCTGGGGAGACCCAGTACTTC. This chain uses TRBV7-9 with TRBJ2-5; 10 bases align to TRBD2. J lost 5 bases, V lost 4 bases, and 10 bases had no gene match. This CDR3 has 16 amino acids. Germline CDR1 SEHNR, CDR2 FQNEAQ (reference sequence). The full variable domain, in which reference TRBV7-9 and TRBJ2-5 provide the parts outside the CDR3, is DTGVSQNPRHKITKRGQNVTFRCDPISEHNRLYWYRQTLGQGPEFLTYFQNEAQLEKSRLLSDRFSAERPKGSFSTLEIQRTEQGDSAMYLCASSSEAGGPGETQYFGPGTRLLVL.

The chain is built from TRBV5-8 and TRBJ1-5, with 9 bases matching TRBD1. Per the germline V gene, CDR1 is SGHTS and CDR2 is YDEGEE. The CDR3 spans 13 residues. With 4 bases clipped from V and 7 bases from J, the junction kept 3 bases outside the gene matches. In nucleotides, the CDR3 is TGTGCCAGCAGCCGGACAGGGGACCAGCCCCAGCATTTT. Protein sequence: CASSRTGDQPQHF.

The chain is built from TRBV5-1 and TRBJ1-2, with D maybe TRBD1 (6 bases). The CDR3 spans 13 residues. Germline lookup yields CDR1 SGHRS and CDR2 YFSETQ. V lost 3 bases to trimming and J lost 8 bases, with 14 bases between them. The CDR3 DNA follows: TGCGCCAGCAGCTCCGCAGGGGAGCGAGGCTACACCTTC. Encoded protein: CASSSAGERGYTF.

The rearrangement links TRBV7-6 to TRBJ1-5; 7 nucleotides agree with TRBD1. V shed 3 bases, J shed 0 bases, and the junction held 5 bases outside the gene matches. The CDR3 consists of 16 residues. Germline CDR1 is SGHVS and CDR2 is FNYEAQ. CDR3 DNA sequence: TGTGCCAGCAGCTTGGGACAGTCGAATAGCAATCAGCCCCAGCATTTT. Amino acid sequence: CASSLGQSNSNQPQHF.

This chain links TRBV10-3 with TRBJ2-1, with no clear D. The CDR3 length is 15 residues. Trimming shortened V by 2 bases and J by 0 bases, and 8 bases separated the two germline ends. The germline gives CDR1 ENHRY, CDR2 SYGVKD. DNA for the CDR3: TGTGCCATCAGTGAGCGGCACAGCTCCTACAATGAGCAGTTCTTC. This codes for CAISERHSSYNEQFF.

The sample holds one count of this clone. V is TRBV30 and J is TRBJ1-1; no firm D call. This CDR3 region has 13 residues. Between the trimmed V and J ends, which lost 3 bases and 0 bases, there was a span of 8 bases. Germline assignment: CDR1 GTSNPN and CDR2 SVGIG (reference sequence). This chain's CDR3 is CAWRAYMNTEAFF. Here the CDR3 DNA reads TGTGCCTGGAGGGCCTATATGAACACTGAAGCTTTCTTT. Based on the CDR3 plus reference TRBV30 and TRBJ1-1, the full variable domain is SQTIHQWPATLVQPVGSPLSLECTVEGTSNPNLYWYRQAAGRGLQLLFYSVGIGQISSEVPQNLSASRPQDRQFILSSKKLLLSDSGFYLCAWRAYMNTEAFFGQGTRLTVV.

To note about this clone: This sample includes further DNA sequences coding for the same CDR3. The chain employs TRBV30 and TRBJ1-5; D not resolved. Trimming left V 0 bases short and J 5 bases short, with 8 bases between. The germline gives CDR1 GTSNPN, CDR2 SVGIG (reference sequence). The CDR3 runs 13 residues. The CDR3 is CAWSVRWDQPQHF. Written as DNA, the CDR3 is TGTGCCTGGAGTGTAAGGTGGGATCAGCCCCAGCATTTT.

This chain's CDR3 is CASSPDIFGYTF. CDR3 sequence (DNA): TGTGCCAGCAGTCCCGACATTTTTGGCTACACCTTC. This sequence joins TRBV7-9 and TRBJ1-2; D unclear. This CDR3 comprises 12 residues. Germline CDR1 SEHNR, CDR2 FQNEAQ (reference sequence). V dropped 6 bases and J dropped 7 bases, with 12 bases sitting between them. The full variable domain, rest sourced from reference TRBV7-9 and TRBJ1-2, is DTGVSQNPRHKITKRGQNVTFRCDPISEHNRLYWYRQTLGQGPEFLTYFQNEAQLEKSRLLSDRFSAERPKGSFSTLEIQRTEQGDSAMYLCASSPDIFGYTFGSGTRLTVV.